This T cell receptor beta chain came from a study of radiation and T cells in renal cell carcinoma. Findings of the study overall: No pretreatment tumor biopsies were available for baseline clonotypes. From baseline, blood top tumor clonotypes peaked at 2 weeks post-radiation.

Only in-frame clones appear in the TCRdb table, and some are missing; sequencing was by immunoSEQ multiplex PCR. Seen here are some 58,000 clones, around 78% observed once, and the top ten hold roughly 7.4%. As to this clone: Its antigen is not known.

The germline V gene encodes CDR1 SGHRS and CDR2 YFSETQ. The CDR3 runs to 12 residues. Trimming took 7 bases from V and 3 from J, leaving 10 bases between them. Time point meaning: blood 2 weeks post-SBRT. Noted treatment: 15 Gy SBRT to primary tumor, nephrectomy 4 weeks later. Serial blood draws occurred at baseline and 2 and 4 weeks post-SBRT. This renal cell carcinoma was of the clear cell type. Sequenced material: blood, taken from a patient whose treatment included radiotherapy and nephrectomy. The chain is built from TRBV5-1 and TRBJ2-5; no reliable D call. The receptor was isolated from a man aged 55 to 70 with renal cell carcinoma. Here the CDR3 DNA reads TGCGCCAGCTCCCTCCGGGAAGAGACCCAGTACTTC. This encodes CASSLREETQYF.